This T cell receptor beta chain was observed in a study of blood T cells in healthy people across ages. The V gene lost 3 bases and the J gene lost 9 bases, with 15 bases spanning the gap. The CDR3 extends over 15 amino acids. This clonotype was recorded at least ten times. Sample-barcoded 5' priming and a J-beta primer mix drove a second PCR of roughly 7 to 11 cycles. Each CDR3 protein is one row after TCRdb ran MiXCR on the 5' RACE reads. The repertoire holds roughly 800,000 distinct CDR3 sequences, about 34% seen once, with over 10% in the top ten. The sequenced material came from blood. The sequence was obtained from a man between 18 and 29 years old in good health. V usage is TRBV12-3 or TRBV12-4 and J usage is TRBJ1-6; no definite D call. This CDR3 is CASSFGPDRGSPLHF. The CDR3 DNA is TGTGCCAGCAGTTTCGGACCGGATCGAGGTTCACCCCTCCACTTT.